This T cell receptor (beta chain) was documented in a study of T cell responses to AZD1222 COVID-19 vaccine. With respect to this clone: Its antigen is currently unknown.

Clones were read by immunoSEQ multiplex PCR, and TCRdb kept only the in-frame ones, dropping some. The sample holds 130,000 to 150,000 clones, around nine tenths seen once. Trimming took 5 bases from V and 4 from J; bases not matched to a gene: 4. The germline V gene encodes CDR1 MNHEY and CDR2 SVGAGI. The CDR3 length is 13 residues. Study-wide results and caveats: Spike-specific TCR repertoires showed rising breadth and depth after two AZD1222 doses. Among AZD1222 vaccinees, only six were seropositive at baseline.

This TCR was recovered from an adult in good health. The chain couples TRBV6-5 to TRBJ1-2, with 7 bases matching TRBD1. The specimen comprised peripheral blood, sampled on day 0 of MenACWY control vaccination. CDR3 nucleotide sequence: TGTGCCAGCAGTATCGACAGGGTCTATGGCTACACCTTC. This sequence encodes CASSIDRVYGYTF.